What follows are 13 T cell receptor beta chains derived from one specimen sequenced in a study of radiation and T cells in renal cell carcinoma (dated by TCRdb to about 2020). Library preparation used the immunoSEQ multiplex PCR assay. TCRdb holds this immuneACCESS table with in-frame rearrangements only. Some clones are missing; in checked studies, unresolved V genes explain under half, and the rest has no known cause. The sample has some 14,000 clones on record, around 57% of them singletons. The ten largest clones take up roughly 13% of the sample. The sample's time point label, in plain terms: tumor resected at nephrectomy. Explained via the paper, the treatment or condition label denotes: treatment-naive control, cytoreductive nephrectomy. The sample in question was tumor tissue, obtained from a patient whose treatment was nephrectomy without radiotherapy. Source of these receptors: a man between 45 and 60 years old with renal cell carcinoma.

This rearrangement joins TRBV6-1 to TRBJ2-3, with D possibly being TRBD2 (5 bases). Deletions cut 5 bases from V and 0 bases from J, with 9 bases between. The CDR3 runs 14 residues. Germline CDR1 reads MNHNS; CDR2 reads SASEGT. CDR3 bases: TGTGCCAGCAGTCTTAGCGCTAGCACAGATACGCAGTATTTT. Translating gives CASSLSASTDTQYF.

This CDR3 reads CASTGGSGQGKTYEQYF. Here the CDR3 DNA reads TGCGCCAGCACGGGGGGCTCGGGCCAGGGGAAAACCTACGAGCAGTACTTC. V and J are TRBV5-1 and TRBJ2-7, with TRBD2 as a possible D gene (7 bases). V was pared by 6 bases and J by 2 bases, with 24 bases between. Germline V gives CDR1 SGHRS, CDR2 YFSETQ. The CDR3 loop spans 17 amino acids.

The chain combines TRBV5-1 with TRBJ1-5; D remains ambiguous. CDR3 size: 13 residues. Germline CDR1 reads SGHRS; CDR2 reads YFSETQ. Trimming shortened V by 0 bases and J by 3 bases, and 4 bases separated the two germline ends. The DNA for the CDR3 is TGCGCCAGCAGCTTGGCCCCCAATCAGCCCCAGCATTTT. Translation gives CASSLAPNQPQHF.

The chain combines TRBV6-6 with TRBJ2-3, with TRBD2 identical over 11 bases. The trim removed 5 bases at V and 7 bases at J, leaving 11 bases unmatched. This CDR3 is 16 amino acids long. Germline V CDR1 and CDR2: MNHNY, SVGAGI (reference sequence). Here the CDR3 DNA reads TGTGCCAGCAGTCCCCTAACGGGACTAGCGGCGAATACGCAGTATTTT. It encodes CASSPLTGLAANTQYF.

V gene TRBV6-1 combines with J gene TRBJ2-5; D is perhaps TRBD1 or TRBD2 (5 bases each). The V end was cut by 1 base, the J end by 6 bases, with 9 bases between. Germline V gene data show CDR1 as MNHNS and CDR2 as SASEGT. The CDR3 consists of 13 residues. This chain's CDR3 is CASSEGGAQTQYF. In DNA form, the CDR3 reads TGTGCCAGCAGTGAAGGAGGGGCACAGACCCAGTACTTC.

This clone was observed a handful of times. The V and J genes are TRBV5-1 and TRBJ1-5, with D perhaps matching TRBD1 (5 bases). The V and J ends lost 0 bases and 7 bases respectively, with 11 bases between them. Germline CDR1 reads SGHRS; CDR2 reads YFSETQ. There are 14 residues in the CDR3. The CDR3 loop reads CASSLEGRQQPQHF. The CDR3, as DNA: TGCGCCAGCAGCTTGGAGGGACGGCAACAGCCCCAGCATTTT.

This clone has only a few counts. The rearrangement uses TRBV5-8 and TRBJ1-1; D ambiguous. In germline, CDR1 is SGHTS, CDR2 YDEGEE. The CDR3 runs 14 residues. Trimming pared 2 bases from V and 4 bases from J, leaving 12 bases between. The DNA of the CDR3 is TGTGCCAGCAGCTTTATACACAAGACCACTGAAGCTTTCTTT. Translating gives CASSFIHKTTEAFF.

The chain combines TRBV29-1 with TRBJ2-1; D perhaps matches TRBD1 (6 bases). The germline V gene has CDR1 SQVTM and CDR2 ANQGSEA. The CDR3 contains 14 residues. The V end was cut by 6 bases, the J end by 6 bases, with 18 bases between. DNA for the CDR3: TGCAGCGTAGATCTGGGGGCCCTGGGCAATGAGCAGTTCTTC. It yields the protein CSVDLGALGNEQFF.

The gene calls are TRBV6-6 and TRBJ2-1; D is uncertain. CDR1 is MNHNY, CDR2 SVGAGI, per germline (reference sequence). CDR3 size: 15 residues. Trimming took off 6 bases at V and 0 bases at J, with 12 bases between the two ends. CDR3 DNA: TGTGCCAGCAGACCGGCGGCTAGCTCCTACAATGAGCAGTTCTTC. This translates into CASRPAASSYNEQFF.

This clone was seen a handful of times. The rearrangement uses TRBV6-4 and TRBJ2-2, with D possibly matching TRBD1 (6 bases). Trimming took 3 bases from V and 4 from J, leaving 9 bases between them. The CDR3 is 14 amino acids. Per germline, CDR1 MRHNA and CDR2 SNTAGT. CDR3 protein: CASSDLDSTGELFF. The CDR3 coding sequence is TGTGCCAGCAGTGATCTGGACAGCACCGGGGAGCTGTTTTTT.

Within the sample, this clone is medium-sized (0.01 to 0.1%). This chain uses TRBV5-5 with TRBJ1-3; the D is unclear. Deletions cut 0 bases from V and 2 bases from J, with 6 bases between. The CDR3 is made up of 14 amino acids. CDR1 is SGHKS and CDR2 is YYEKEE in the germline V gene (reference sequence). For the CDR3, the DNA is TGTGCCAGCAGCTTGGGCCAGCCTGGAAACACCATATATTTT. Protein: CASSLGQPGNTIYF.

The rearrangement joins TRBV6-4 to TRBJ1-6; D is undetermined. V was clipped by 7 bases and J by 0 bases, with 22 bases between them. The CDR3 covers 19 residues. CDR1 MRHNA and CDR2 SNTAGT come from the germline V gene. CDR3 in DNA: TGTGCCAGCACTCCATCCCCCGGGCAAGCCAGCTCCTATAATTCACCCCTCCACTTT. It is translated as CASTPSPGQASSYNSPLHF.

The chain couples TRBV14 to TRBJ1-3, with D unresolved. The CDR3 totals 13 residues. Trimming removed 2 bases from V and 3 bases from J, with 5 bases in between. In germline, CDR1 is SGHDN, CDR2 FVKESK. CDR3 DNA sequence: TGTGCCAGCAGCCAAATGGGTGGAAACACCATATATTTT. Translation: CASSQMGGNTIYF.